The rows below give T cell receptor beta chains drawn from one sample of a study of blood T cell repertoires in COVID-19. The assay was immunoSEQ multiplex PCR, and TCRdb's table has in-frame clones only and misses some. The profile shows about 220,000 clones, approximately 90% of them singletons. The sample consisted of PBMCs or T cells enriched from blood (not recorded which). These receptors were taken from a woman aged 30 to 39 who had recovered from COVID-19. The conserved cysteine and the conserved F or W are not part of the CDR3 here.

J: TRBJ1-1
V: TRBV27
CDR3: ASSLGERPWTEAF

J: TRBJ1-1
V: TRBV2
CDR3: ASSEPDRGPPGAF

J: TRBJ1-5
V: TRBV12-5
CDR3: ASGSPSRGRENQPQH

J: TRBJ1-1
V: TRBV11-2
CDR3: ASSFTGLENTEAF

J: TRBJ1-6
V: TRBV23-1
CDR3: ASSLQYINSPLH

J: TRBJ2-1
V: TRBV5-1
CDR3: ASSRHGTSGGSGNYNEQF

J: TRBJ1-6
V: TRBV9
CDR3: ASSVARGLGSPLH

J: TRBJ2-5
V: TRBV12-5
CDR3: ASGPGQGWGETQY

J: TRBJ1-2
V: TRBV4-2
CDR3: ASSQDRQDDGYT

J: TRBJ1-1
V: TRBV2
CDR3: ASTVLELQAF

J: TRBJ1-5
V: TRBV21-1
CDR3: ASSPKPRGGWGNQPQH

J: TRBJ2-3
V: TRBV19
CDR3: ASSITGGGLDTQY

J: TRBJ1-5
V: TRBV19
CDR3: ASSMFPGQGAAQPQH

J: TRBJ1-1
V: TRBV19
CDR3: ASSIQQGVTEAF

J: TRBJ2-7
V: TRBV10-3
CDR3: AISTSGGGEQY

J: TRBJ1-6
V: TRBV9
CDR3: ASSERTGASPLH

J: TRBJ2-5
V: TRBV7-2
CDR3: ASSLDSRETQY

J: TRBJ2-1
V: TRBV11-2
CDR3: ASSLSRGLGNEQF

J: TRBJ2-1
V: TRBV13
CDR3: ASSLGGASYNEQF

J: TRBJ1-1
V: TRBV10-3
CDR3: AISVRDRVNTEAF

J: TRBJ2-7
V: TRBV4-3
CDR3: ASSQGRGNYEQY

J: TRBJ1-1
V: TRBV6-5
CDR3: ASSYREGLNTEAF

J: TRBJ1-4
V: TRBV15
CDR3: ATSTDRGRNEKLF

J: TRBJ2-1
V: TRBV11-3
CDR3: ASSPSWGQGDYNEQF

J: TRBJ2-3
V: TRBV19
CDR3: ASSIDLDTQY

J: TRBJ2-1
V: TRBV4-2
CDR3: ASSQGWAGDSGNEQF

J: TRBJ1-2
V: TRBV6-1
CDR3: ASSEFRGDYGYT

J: TRBJ1-2
V: TRBV7-2
CDR3: ASSLEGLGGYT

J: TRBJ1-5
V: TRBV6-6
CDR3: ASSYSEQLHQPQH

J: TRBJ2-1
V: TRBV2
CDR3: ASSVRADNEQF

J: TRBJ2-2
V: TRBV7-9
CDR3: ASSLGGGTRGELF

J: TRBJ2-5
V: TRBV2
CDR3: ASIPAGGGKETQY

J: TRBJ2-7
V: TRBV12-3/TRBV12-4
CDR3: ATRGDAYEQY

J: TRBJ1-2
V: TRBV18
CDR3: ASSQVQGDYGYT

J: TRBJ2-3
V: TRBV7-6
CDR3: ASSLSKRGGADTQY

J: TRBJ2-5
V: TRBV12-3/TRBV12-4
CDR3: ATSPGRQETQY

J: TRBJ2-2
V: TRBV19
CDR3: ASSRQTTGELF

J: TRBJ1-3
V: TRBV29-1
CDR3: SVDGSGNTIY

J: TRBJ1-6
V: TRBV3-1/TRBV3-2
CDR3: ASSQDHGVSPLH

J: TRBJ1-5
V: TRBV7-9
CDR3: ASSLYGTGGSNQPQH

J: TRBJ2-3
V: TRBV14
CDR3: ASSPVYSGASDTQY

J: TRBJ2-2
V: TRBV4-3
CDR3: ASSRLLAGYGTGELF